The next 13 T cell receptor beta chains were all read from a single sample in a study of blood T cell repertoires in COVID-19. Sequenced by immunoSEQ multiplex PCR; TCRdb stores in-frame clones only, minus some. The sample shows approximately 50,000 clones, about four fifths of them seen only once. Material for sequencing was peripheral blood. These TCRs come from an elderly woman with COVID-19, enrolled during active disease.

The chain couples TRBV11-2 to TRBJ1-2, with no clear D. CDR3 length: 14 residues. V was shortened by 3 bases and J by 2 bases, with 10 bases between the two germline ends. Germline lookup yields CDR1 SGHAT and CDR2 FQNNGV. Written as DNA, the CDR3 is TGTGCCAGCAGCTTGGGCAGACCCAACTATGGCTACACCTTC. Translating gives CASSLGRPNYGYTF.

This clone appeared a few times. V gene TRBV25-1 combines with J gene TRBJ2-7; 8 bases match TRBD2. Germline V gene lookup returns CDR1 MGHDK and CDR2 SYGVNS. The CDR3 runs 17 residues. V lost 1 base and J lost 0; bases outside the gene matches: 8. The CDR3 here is CASSESRLAGSSYEQYF. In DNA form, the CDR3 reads TGTGCCAGCAGTGAATCAAGGCTAGCGGGTAGCTCCTACGAGCAGTACTTC.

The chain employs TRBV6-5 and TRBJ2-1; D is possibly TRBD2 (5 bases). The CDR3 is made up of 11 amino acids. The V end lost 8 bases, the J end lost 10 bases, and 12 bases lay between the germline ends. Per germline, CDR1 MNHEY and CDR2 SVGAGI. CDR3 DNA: TGTGCCAGCGCCCGCCGGGGAGAGCAGTTCTTC. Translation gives CASARRGEQFF.

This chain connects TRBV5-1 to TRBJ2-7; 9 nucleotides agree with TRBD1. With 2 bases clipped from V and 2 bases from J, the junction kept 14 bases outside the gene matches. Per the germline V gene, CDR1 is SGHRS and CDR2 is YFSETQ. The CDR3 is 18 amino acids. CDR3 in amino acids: CASSFTSGTGSFPYEQYF. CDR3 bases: TGCGCCAGCAGCTTTACATCCGGGACAGGGAGTTTTCCCTACGAGCAGTACTTC.

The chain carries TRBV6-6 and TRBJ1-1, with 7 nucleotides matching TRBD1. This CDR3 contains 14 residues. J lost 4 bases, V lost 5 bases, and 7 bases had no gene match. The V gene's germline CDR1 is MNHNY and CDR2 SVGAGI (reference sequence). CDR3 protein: CASSPGGLATEAFF. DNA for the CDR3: TGTGCCAGCAGTCCAGGGGGGTTGGCCACTGAAGCTTTCTTT.

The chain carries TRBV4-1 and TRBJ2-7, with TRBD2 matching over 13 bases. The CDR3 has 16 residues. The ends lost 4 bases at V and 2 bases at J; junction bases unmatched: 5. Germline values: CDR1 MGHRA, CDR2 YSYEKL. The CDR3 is CASSRGLAGVAYEQYF. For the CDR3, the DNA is TGCGCCAGCAGCCGCGGACTAGCGGGAGTCGCCTACGAGCAGTACTTC.

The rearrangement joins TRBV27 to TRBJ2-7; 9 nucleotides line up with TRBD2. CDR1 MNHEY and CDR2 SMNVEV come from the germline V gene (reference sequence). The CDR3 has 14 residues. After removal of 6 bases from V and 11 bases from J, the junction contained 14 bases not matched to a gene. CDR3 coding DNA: TGTGCCAGCAGCATAGCGGGAGCACGGGAGTTGGAGTACTTC. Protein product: CASSIAGARELEYF.

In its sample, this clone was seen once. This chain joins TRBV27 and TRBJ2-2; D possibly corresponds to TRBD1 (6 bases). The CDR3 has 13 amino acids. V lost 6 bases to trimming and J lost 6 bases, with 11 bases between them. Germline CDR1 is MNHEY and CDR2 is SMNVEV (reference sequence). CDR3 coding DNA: TGTGCCAGCAGGCCACAGGGTCCCGGGGAGCTGTTTTTT. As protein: CASRPQGPGELFF.

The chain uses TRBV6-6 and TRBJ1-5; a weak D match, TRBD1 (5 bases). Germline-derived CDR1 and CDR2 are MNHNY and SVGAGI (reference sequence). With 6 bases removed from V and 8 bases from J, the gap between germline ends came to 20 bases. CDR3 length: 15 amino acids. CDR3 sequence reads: CASSPAQGGRKPQHF. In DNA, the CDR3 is TGTGCCAGCAGCCCGGCTCAGGGAGGTCGGAAGCCCCAGCATTTT.

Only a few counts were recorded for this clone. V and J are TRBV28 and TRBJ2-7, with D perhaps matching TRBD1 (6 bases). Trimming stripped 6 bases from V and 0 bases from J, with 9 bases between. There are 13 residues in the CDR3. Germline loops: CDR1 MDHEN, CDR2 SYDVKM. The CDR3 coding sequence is TGTGCCAGCAGCCCGGACAGCTCCTACGAGCAGTACTTC. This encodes CASSPDSSYEQYF.

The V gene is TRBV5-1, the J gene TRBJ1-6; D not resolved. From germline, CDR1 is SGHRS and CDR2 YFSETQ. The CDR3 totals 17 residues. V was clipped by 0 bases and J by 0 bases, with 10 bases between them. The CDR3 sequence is CASSLATGSSYNSPLHF. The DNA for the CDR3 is TGCGCCAGCAGCTTGGCGACGGGGAGCTCCTATAATTCACCCCTCCACTTT. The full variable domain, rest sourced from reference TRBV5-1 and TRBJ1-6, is KAGVTQTPRYLIKTRGQQVTLSCSPISGHRSVSWYQQTPGQGLQFLFEYFSETQRNKGNFPGRFSGRQFSNSRSEMNVSTLELGDSALYLCASSLATGSSYNSPLHFGNGTRLTVT.

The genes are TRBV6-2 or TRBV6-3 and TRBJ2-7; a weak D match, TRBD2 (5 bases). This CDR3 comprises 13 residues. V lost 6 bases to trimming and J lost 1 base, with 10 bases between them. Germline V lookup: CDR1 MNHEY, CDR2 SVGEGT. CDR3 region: CASSATGSYEQYF. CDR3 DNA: TGTGCCAGCAGCGCAACGGGGTCCTACGAGCAGTACTTC.

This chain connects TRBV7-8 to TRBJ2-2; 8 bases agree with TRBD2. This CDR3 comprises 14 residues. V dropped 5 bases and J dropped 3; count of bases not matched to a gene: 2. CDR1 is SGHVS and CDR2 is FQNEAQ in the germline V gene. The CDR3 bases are TGTGCCAGCAGCCCCGGGAGGGACACCGGGGAGCTGTTTTTT. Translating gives CASSPGRDTGELFF.